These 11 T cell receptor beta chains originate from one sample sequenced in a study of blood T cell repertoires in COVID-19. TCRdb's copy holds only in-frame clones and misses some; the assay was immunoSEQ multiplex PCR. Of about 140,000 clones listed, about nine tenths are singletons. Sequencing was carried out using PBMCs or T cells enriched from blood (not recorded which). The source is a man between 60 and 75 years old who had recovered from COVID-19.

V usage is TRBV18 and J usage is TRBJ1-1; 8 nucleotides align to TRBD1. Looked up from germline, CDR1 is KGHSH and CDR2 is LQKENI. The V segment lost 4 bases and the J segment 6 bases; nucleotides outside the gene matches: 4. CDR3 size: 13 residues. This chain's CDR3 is CASSLDRDAEAFF. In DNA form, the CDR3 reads TGTGCCAGCTCACTGGACAGGGACGCTGAAGCTTTCTTT. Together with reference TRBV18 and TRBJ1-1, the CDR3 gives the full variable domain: NAGVMQNPRHLVRRRGQEARLRCSPMKGHSHVYWYRQLPEEGLKFMVYLQKENIIDESGMPKERFSAEFPKEGPSILRIQQVVRGDSAAYFCASSLDRDAEAFFGQGTRLTVV.

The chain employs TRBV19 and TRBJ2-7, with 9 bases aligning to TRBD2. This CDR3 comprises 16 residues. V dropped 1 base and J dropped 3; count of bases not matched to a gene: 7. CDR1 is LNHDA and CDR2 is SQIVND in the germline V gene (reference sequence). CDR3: CASSIGWASGVYEQYF. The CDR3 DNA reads TGTGCCAGTAGTATAGGATGGGCTAGCGGGGTCTACGAGCAGTACTTC.

The CDR3 bases are TGCGCCAGCAACCTCTTAACGACGCGGACTGAAGCTTTCTTT. Translated: CASNLLTTRTEAFF. The chain combines TRBV5-1 with TRBJ1-1; D call uncertain. CDR1 SGHRS and CDR2 YFSETQ come from the germline V gene. Trimming cost V 6 bases and J 5 bases, with 17 bases left between them. The CDR3 sequence is 14 residues long.

The CDR3 sequence: CASSLETGAPGTGELFF. CDR3 DNA: TGTGCCAGCTCGCTAGAGACAGGGGCGCCGGGGACCGGGGAGCTGTTTTTT. The V gene is TRBV18, the J gene TRBJ2-2; 8 nucleotides align to TRBD1. Per germline, CDR1 KGHSH and CDR2 LQKENI. Trimming took 6 bases from V and 5 from J; bases not matched to a gene: 14. The CDR3 is 17 amino acids.

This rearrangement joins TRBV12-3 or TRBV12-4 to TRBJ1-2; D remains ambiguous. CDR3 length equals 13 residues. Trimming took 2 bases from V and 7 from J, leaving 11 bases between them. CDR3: CASSLRRDGGYTF. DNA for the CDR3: TGTGCCAGCAGTTTAAGGAGGGATGGTGGCTACACCTTC.

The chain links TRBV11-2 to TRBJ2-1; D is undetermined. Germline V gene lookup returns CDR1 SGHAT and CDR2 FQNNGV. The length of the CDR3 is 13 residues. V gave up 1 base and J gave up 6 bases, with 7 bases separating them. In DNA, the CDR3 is TGTGCCAGCAGCTTAGCCCAGGCCAATGAGCAGTTCTTC. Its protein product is CASSLAQANEQFF.

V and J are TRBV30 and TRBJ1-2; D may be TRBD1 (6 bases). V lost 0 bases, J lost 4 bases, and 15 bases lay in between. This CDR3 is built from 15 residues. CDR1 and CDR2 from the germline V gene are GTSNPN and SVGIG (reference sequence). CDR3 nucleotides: TGTGCCTGGAGTGTAGGGCAGGGGTCGAGCTATGGCTACACCTTC. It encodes CAWSVGQGSSYGYTF.

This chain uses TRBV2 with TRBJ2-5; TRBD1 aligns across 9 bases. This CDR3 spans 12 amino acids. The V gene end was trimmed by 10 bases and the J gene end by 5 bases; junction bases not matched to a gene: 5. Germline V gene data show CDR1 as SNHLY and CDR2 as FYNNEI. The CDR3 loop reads CATGQGHETQYF. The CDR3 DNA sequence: TGTGCCACCGGACAGGGGCACGAGACCCAGTACTTC. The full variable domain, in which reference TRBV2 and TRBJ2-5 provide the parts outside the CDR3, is EPEVTQTPSHQVTQMGQEVILRCVPISNHLYFYWYRQILGQKVEFLVSFYNNEISEKSEIFDDQFSVERPDGSNFTLKIRSTKLEDSAMYFCATGQGHETQYFGPGTRLLVL.

CDR3: CASSFGDVTYEQYF. The CDR3 DNA reads TGTGCCAGCAGTTTTGGAGACGTTACCTACGAGCAGTACTTC. This chain joins TRBV28 and TRBJ2-7, with D unresolved. The CDR3 extends over 14 amino acids. The germline CDR1 and CDR2 sequences are MDHEN and SYDVKM. V was pared by 3 bases and J by 2 bases, with 11 bases between.

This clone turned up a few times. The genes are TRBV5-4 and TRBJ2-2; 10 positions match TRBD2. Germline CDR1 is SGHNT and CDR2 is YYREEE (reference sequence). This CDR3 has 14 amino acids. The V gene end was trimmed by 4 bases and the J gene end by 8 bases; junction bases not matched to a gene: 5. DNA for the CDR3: TGTGCCAGCAGCCAGGGACTAGCGTGGGGGGAGCTGTTTTTT. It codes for CASSQGLAWGELFF. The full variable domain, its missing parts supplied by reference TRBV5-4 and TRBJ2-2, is ETGVTQSPTHLIKTRGQQVTLRCSSQSGHNTVSWYQQALGQGPQFIFQYYREEENGRGNFPPRFSGLQFPNYSSELNVNALELDDSALYLCASSQGLAWGELFFGEGSRLTVL.

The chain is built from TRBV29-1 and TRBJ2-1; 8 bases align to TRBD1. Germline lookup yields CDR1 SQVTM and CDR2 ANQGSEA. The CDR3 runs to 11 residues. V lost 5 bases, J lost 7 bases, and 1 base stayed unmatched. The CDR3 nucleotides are TGCAGCGTTAGACAGGGGAATGAGCAGTTCTTC. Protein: CSVRQGNEQFF.